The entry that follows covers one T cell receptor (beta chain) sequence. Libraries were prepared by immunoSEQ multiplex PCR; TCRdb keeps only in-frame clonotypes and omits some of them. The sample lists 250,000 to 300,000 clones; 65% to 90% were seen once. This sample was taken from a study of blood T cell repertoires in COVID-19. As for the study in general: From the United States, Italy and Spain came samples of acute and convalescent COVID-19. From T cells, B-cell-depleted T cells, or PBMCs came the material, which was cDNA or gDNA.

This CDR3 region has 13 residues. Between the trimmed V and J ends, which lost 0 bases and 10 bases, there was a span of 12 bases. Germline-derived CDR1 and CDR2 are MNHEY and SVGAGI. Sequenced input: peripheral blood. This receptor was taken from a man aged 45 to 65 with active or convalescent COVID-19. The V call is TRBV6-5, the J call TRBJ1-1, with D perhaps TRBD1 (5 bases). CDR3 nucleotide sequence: TGTGCCAGCAGTTACTCAGGGGCCTTCCTAGCTTTCTTT. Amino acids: CASSYSGAFLAFF.